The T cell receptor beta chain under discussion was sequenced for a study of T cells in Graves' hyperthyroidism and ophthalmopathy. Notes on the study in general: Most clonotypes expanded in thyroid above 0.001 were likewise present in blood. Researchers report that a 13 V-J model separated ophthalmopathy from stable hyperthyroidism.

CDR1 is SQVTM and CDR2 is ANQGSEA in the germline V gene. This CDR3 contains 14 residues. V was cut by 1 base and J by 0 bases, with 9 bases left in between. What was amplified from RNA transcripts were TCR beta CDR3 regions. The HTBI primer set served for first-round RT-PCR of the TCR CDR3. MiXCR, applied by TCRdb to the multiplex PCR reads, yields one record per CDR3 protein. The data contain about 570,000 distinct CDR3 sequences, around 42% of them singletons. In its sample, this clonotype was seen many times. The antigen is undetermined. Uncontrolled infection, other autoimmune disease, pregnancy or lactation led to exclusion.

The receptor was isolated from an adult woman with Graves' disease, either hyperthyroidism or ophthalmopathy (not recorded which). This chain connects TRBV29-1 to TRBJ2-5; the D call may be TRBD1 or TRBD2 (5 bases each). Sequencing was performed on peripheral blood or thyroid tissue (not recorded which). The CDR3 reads CSVEAGPYQETQYF. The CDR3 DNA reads TGCAGCGTTGAAGCGGGACCGTACCAAGAGACCCAGTACTTC.